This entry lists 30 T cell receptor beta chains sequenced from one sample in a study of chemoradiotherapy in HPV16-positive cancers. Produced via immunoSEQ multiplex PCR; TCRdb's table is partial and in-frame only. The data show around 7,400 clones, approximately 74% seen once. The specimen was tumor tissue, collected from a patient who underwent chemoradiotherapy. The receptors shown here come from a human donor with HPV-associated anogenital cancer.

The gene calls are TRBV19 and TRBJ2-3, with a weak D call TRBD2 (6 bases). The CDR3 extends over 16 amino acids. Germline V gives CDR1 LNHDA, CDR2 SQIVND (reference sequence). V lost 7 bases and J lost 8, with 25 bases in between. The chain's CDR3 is CASTQGRDLEGGTQYF. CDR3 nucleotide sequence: TGTGCCAGTACCCAAGGAAGGGACTTAGAGGGAGGTACGCAGTATTTT.

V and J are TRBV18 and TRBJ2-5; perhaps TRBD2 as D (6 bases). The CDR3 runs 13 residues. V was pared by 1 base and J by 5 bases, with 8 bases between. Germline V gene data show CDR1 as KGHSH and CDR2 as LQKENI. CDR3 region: CASSPRGRETQYF. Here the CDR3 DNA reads TGTGCCAGCTCACCACGAGGGAGGGAGACCCAGTACTTC. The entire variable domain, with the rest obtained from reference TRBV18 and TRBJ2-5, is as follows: NAGVMQNPRHLVRRRGQEARLRCSPMKGHSHVYWYRQLPEEGLKFMVYLQKENIIDESGMPKERFSAEFPKEGPSILRIQQVVRGDSAAYFCASSPRGRETQYFGPGTRLLVL.

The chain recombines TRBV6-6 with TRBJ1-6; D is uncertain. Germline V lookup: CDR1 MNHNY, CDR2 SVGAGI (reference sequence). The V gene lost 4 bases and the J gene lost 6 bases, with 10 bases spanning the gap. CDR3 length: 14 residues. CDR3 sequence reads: CASSSRGFNSPLHF. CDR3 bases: TGTGCCAGCAGTTCACGAGGGTTTAATTCACCCCTCCACTTT.

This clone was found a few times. In DNA form, the CDR3 reads TGTGCCAGCAGCTTCGGTGGGGGTGACGAGCAGTACTTC. As protein: CASSFGGGDEQYF. V and J are TRBV7-6 and TRBJ2-7; the D call may be TRBD1 or TRBD2 (5 bases each). The CDR3 spans 13 residues. With 3 bases removed from V and 5 bases from J, the gap between germline ends came to 11 bases. The V gene's germline CDR1 is SGHVS and CDR2 FNYEAQ.

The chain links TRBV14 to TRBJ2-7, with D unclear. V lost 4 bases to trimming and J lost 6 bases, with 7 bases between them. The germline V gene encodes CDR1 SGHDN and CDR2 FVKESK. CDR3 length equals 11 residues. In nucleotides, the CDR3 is TGTGCCAGCAGCCTCTCCGGCGAGCAGTACTTC. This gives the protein CASSLSGEQYF.

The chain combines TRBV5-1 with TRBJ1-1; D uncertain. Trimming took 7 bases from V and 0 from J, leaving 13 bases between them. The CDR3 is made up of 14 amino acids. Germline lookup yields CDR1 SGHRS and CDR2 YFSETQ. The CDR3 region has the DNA TGCGCCAGCCCCAATCGGACGGTGAACACTGAAGCTTTCTTT. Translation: CASPNRTVNTEAFF.

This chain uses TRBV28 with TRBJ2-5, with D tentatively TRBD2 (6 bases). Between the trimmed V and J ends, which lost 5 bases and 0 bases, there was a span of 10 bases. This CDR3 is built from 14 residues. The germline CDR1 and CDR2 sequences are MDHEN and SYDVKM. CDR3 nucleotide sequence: TGTGCCAGCAGTCTCCGGGGGTACCAAGAGACCCAGTACTTC. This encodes CASSLRGYQETQYF.

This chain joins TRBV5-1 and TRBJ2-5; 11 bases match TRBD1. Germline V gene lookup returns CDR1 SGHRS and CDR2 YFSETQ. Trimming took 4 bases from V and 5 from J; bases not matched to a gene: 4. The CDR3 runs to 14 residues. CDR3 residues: CASSTGQGAETQYF. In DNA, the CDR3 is TGCGCCAGCAGCACAGGACAGGGGGCCGAGACCCAGTACTTC.

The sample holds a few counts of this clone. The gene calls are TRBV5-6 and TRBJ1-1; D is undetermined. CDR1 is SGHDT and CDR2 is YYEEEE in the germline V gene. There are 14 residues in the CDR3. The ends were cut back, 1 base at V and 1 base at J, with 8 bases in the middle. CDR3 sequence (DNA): TGTGCCAGCAGCTTGTCCCCGACGAACACTGAAGCTTTCTTT. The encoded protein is CASSLSPTNTEAFF.

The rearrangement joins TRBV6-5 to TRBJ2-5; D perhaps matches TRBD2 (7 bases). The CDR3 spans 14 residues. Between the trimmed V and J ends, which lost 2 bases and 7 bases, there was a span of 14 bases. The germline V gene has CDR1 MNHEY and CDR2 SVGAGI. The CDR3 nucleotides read TGTGCCAGCAGTTACGGGGGGGGGCGGAGGACCCAGTACTTC. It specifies CASSYGGGRRTQYF.

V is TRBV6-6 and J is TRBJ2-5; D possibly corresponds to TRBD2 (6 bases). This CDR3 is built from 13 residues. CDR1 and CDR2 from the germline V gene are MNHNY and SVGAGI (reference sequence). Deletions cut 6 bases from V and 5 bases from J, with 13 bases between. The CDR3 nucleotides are TGTGCCAGCAGCCTCGGGGGTCGGGAGACCCAGTACTTC. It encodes CASSLGGRETQYF.

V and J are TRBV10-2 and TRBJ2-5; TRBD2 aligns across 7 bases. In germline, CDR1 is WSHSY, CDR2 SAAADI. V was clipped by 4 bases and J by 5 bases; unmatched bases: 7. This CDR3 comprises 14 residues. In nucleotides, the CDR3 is TGCGCCAGCAGTGGTGGGGACGGGAGGGAGACCCAGTACTTC. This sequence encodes CASSGGDGRETQYF.

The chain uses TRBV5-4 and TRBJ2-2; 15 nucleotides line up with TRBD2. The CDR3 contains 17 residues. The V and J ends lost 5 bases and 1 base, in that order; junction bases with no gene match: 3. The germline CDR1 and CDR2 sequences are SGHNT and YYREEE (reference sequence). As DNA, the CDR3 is TGTGCCAGCAGAGCGGGACTAGCGGGGGGGAACACCGGGGAGCTGTTTTTT. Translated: CASRAGLAGGNTGELFF.

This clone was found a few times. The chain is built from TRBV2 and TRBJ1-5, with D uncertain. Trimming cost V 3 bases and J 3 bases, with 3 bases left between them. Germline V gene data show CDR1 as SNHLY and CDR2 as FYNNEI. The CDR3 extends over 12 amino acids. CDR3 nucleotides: TGTGCCAGCAGTGACGCCAATCAGCCCCAGCATTTT. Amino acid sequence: CASSDANQPQHF. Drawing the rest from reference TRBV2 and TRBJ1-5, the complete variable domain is EPEVTQTPSHQVTQMGQEVILRCVPISNHLYFYWYRQILGQKVEFLVSFYNNEISEKSEIFDDQFSVERPDGSNFTLKIRSTKLEDSAMYFCASSDANQPQHFGDGTRLSIL.

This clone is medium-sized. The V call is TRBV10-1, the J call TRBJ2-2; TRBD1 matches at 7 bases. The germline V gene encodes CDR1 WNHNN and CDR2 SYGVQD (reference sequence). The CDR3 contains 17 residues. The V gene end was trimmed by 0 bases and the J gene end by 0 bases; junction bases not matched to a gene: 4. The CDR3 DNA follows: TGCGCCAGCAGTGAGTCGGTAGGGACAGCGAACACCGGGGAGCTGTTTTTT. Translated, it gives CASSESVGTANTGELFF.

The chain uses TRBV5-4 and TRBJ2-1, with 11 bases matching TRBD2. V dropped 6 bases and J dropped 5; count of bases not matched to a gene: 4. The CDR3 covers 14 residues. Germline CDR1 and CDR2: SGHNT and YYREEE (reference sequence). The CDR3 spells CASTLAGGNNEQFF. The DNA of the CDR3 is TGTGCCAGCACGCTAGCGGGGGGTAACAATGAGCAGTTCTTC.

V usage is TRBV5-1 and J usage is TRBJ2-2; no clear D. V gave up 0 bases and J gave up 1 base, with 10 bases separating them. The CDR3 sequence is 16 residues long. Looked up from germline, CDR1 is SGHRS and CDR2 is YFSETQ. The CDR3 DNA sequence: TGCGCCAGCAGCTTGGAAGGGCTGATGAACACCGGGGAGCTGTTTTTT. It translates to CASSLEGLMNTGELFF.

Here the CDR3 reads CASSRGDSPLHF. The CDR3 coding sequence is TGTGCCAGCTCACGCGGGGATTCACCCCTCCACTTT. The chain joins TRBV18 to TRBJ1-6; D gene uncertain. This CDR3 is 12 amino acids long. V lost 4 bases and J 8 bases, leaving 6 bases between the germline ends. CDR1 and CDR2 (germline): KGHSH, LQKENI.

The CDR3, as DNA: TGTGCCAGTAGCGGACGGCTGAACACTGAAGCTTTCTTT. Translation: CASSGRLNTEAFF. The genes are TRBV19 and TRBJ1-1; D gene ambiguous. V was shortened by 6 bases and J by 0 bases, with 8 bases between the two germline ends. CDR3 size: 13 residues. Germline CDR1 is LNHDA and CDR2 is SQIVND (reference sequence).

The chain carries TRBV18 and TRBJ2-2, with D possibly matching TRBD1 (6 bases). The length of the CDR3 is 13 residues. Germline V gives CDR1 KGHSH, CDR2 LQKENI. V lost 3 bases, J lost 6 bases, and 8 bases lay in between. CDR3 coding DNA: TGTGCCAGCTCACCTCAGGGGTCCGGGGAGCTGTTTTTT. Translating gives CASSPQGSGELFF.

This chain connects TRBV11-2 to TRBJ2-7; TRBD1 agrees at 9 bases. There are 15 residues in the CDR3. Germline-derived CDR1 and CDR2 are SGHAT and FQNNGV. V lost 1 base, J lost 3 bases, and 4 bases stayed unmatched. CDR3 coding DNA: TGTGCCAGCAGCTTAGCGGCGGGACAGGGCTACGAGCAGTACTTC. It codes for CASSLAAGQGYEQYF.

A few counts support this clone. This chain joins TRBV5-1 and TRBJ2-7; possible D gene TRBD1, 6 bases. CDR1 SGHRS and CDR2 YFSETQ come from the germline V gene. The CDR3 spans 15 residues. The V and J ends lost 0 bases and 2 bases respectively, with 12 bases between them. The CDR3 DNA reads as TGCGCCAGCAGCTTGGAACCCGGACAGACCTACGAGCAGTACTTC. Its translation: CASSLEPGQTYEQYF.

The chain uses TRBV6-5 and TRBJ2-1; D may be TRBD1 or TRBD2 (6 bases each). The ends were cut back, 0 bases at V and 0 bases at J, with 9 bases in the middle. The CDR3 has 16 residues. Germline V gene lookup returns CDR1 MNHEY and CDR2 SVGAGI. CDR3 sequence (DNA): TGTGCCAGCAGTTACTCGGGGGGCGGCTCCTACAATGAGCAGTTCTTC. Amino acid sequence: CASSYSGGGSYNEQFF.

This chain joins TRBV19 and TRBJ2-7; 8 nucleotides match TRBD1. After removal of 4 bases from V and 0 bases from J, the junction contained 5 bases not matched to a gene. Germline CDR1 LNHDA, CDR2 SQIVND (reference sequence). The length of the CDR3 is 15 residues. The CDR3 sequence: CASSKKGTGSYEQYF. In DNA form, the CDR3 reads TGTGCCAGTAGTAAAAAAGGGACAGGCTCCTACGAGCAGTACTTC.

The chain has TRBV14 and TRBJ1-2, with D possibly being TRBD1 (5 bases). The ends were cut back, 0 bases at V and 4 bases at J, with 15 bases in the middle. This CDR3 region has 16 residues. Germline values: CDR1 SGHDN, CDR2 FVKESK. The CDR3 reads CASSQDLAGQSYGYTF. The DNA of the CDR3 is TGTGCCAGCAGCCAAGATCTCGCAGGGCAATCCTATGGCTACACCTTC.

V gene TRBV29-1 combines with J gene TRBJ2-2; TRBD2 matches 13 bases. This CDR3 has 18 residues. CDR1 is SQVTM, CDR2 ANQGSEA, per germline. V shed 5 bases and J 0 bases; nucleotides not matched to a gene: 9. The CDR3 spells CSVPLLTSGGSNTGELFF. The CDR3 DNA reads TGCAGCGTTCCCTTGCTGACTAGCGGGGGGTCGAACACCGGGGAGCTGTTTTTT.

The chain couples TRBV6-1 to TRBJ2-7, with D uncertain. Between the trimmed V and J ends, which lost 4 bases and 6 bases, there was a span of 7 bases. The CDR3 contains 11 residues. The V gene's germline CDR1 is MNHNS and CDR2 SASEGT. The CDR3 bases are TGTGCCAGCAGTGTAGGTTTCGAGCAGTACTTC. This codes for CASSVGFEQYF.

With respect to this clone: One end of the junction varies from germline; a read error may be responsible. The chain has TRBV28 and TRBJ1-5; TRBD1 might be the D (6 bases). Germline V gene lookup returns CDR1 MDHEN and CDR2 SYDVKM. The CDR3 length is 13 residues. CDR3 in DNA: TGCCACACCAGGGGAAGAAGCAATCAGCCCCAGCATTTT. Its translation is CHTRGRSNQPQHF.

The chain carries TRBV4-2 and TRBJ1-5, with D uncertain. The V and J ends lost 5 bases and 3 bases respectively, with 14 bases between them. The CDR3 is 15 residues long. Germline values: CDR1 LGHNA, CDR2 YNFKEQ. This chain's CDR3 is CASSFDGMNNQPQHF. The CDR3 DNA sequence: TGTGCCAGCAGCTTTGACGGGATGAACAATCAGCCCCAGCATTTT.

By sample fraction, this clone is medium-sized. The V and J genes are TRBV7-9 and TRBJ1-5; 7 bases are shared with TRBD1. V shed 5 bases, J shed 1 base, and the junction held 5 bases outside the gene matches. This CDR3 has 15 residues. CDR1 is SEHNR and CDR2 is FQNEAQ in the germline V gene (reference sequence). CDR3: CASSARQGSNQPQHF. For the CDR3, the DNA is TGTGCCAGCAGCGCCAGACAGGGAAGCAATCAGCCCCAGCATTTT.